A selection of T cell receptor beta chains follows, all from one sample in a study of cytomegalovirus exposure and HLA in healthy donors. Sequencing used immunoSEQ multiplex PCR; TCRdb keeps in-frame clones, though not all of them. The repertoire has about 190,000 clones, over 60% of them found once; the top ten carry roughly 2%. What was sequenced was PBMCs. The origin of the receptors is a woman aged 25 to 39 in good health and CMV-seropositive. Both conserved end residues are part of each CDR3. The D gene is left open where the match is weak.

TRBV2	.	TRBJ1-1	TGTGCCAGCACCTATGATGCCAACACTGAAGCTTTCTTT	CASTYDANTEAFF
TRBV7-2	.	TRBJ1-2	TGTGCCAGCAGCTTAGCCGGGTTCTCTGGCTACACCTTC	CASSLAGFSGYTF
TRBV11-2	TRBD2	TRBJ2-1	TGTGCCAGCAGCCCGGGGACTAGCGGCTACAATGAGCAGTTCTTC	CASSPGTSGYNEQFF
TRBV28	.	TRBJ1-1	TGTGCCACCCTAGGATGGGGGGCGGCGGGGGGTTTCTTT	CATLGWGAAGGFF
TRBV11-2	TRBD2	TRBJ2-5	TGTGCCAGCAGCTTACGGTTGGCGGGAGCGTTCCAAGAGACCCAGTACTTC	CASSLRLAGAFQETQYF
TRBV7-2	TRBD2	TRBJ2-2	TGTGCCAGCAGCTTAAGGGGGACTAGCGGGACCGGGGAGCTGTTTTTT	CASSLRGTSGTGELFF
TRBV10-2	TRBD2	TRBJ2-3	TGCGCCAGCAGTTTCCTAGCGGCAGATACGCAGTATTTT	CASSFLAADTQYF
TRBV19	.	TRBJ1-5	TGTGCCAGTACGCAGGGTTCGGGCAATCAGCCCCAGCATTTT	CASTQGSGNQPQHF
TRBV5-6	.	TRBJ2-5	TGTGCCAGCAGCTTGCGGCAGGCAGAGACCCAGTACTTC	CASSLRQAETQYF
TRBV7-9	.	TRBJ2-1	TGTGCCAGCAGCTTAGCGACCCCCCAGCGGGCAAGCGGTGAGCAGTTCTTC	CASSLATPQRASGEQFF
TRBV15	.	TRBJ1-5	TGTGCCACCAGCAGAGATCCAGGGGACAATACCAATCAGCCCCAGCATTTT	CATSRDPGDNTNQPQHF
TRBV28	TRBD2	TRBJ2-3	TGTGCCAGCCGTAATTTGGGACTAGCGGGGGGGCACGCAGATACGCAGTATTTT	CASRNLGLAGGHADTQYF
TRBV18	TRBD1	TRBJ1-2	TGTGCCAGCTCACCAGGACAGGACTATGGCTACACCTTC	CASSPGQDYGYTF
TRBV6-5	TRBD2	TRBJ2-2	TGTGCCAGCAGAGTTGGACTAGCGGGTCCCGGGGAGCTGTTTTTT	CASRVGLAGPGELFF
TRBV30	.	TRBJ1-2	TGTGCCTGGAGTGTAGCGGCGGGGGTAGGTGGCTACACCTTC	CAWSVAAGVGGYTF
TRBV11-2	TRBD1	TRBJ1-3	TGTGCCAGCAGCTACGGGACAGCGACTGGAAACACCATATATTTT	CASSYGTATGNTIYF